The 19 T cell receptor beta chains listed next were all sequenced from one sample in a study of blood T cell repertoires in COVID-19. Method: immunoSEQ multiplex PCR; TCRdb's copy keeps in-frame clones and lacks some. The repertoire has around 97,000 clones, approximately 80% of them found once; the top ten carry more than 10%. Material for sequencing was peripheral blood. The receptors here all came from a human donor in a cohort sampled during active COVID-19.

V usage is TRBV10-2 and J usage is TRBJ2-1, with 9 bases identical to TRBD2. After removal of 2 bases from V and 8 bases from J, the junction contained 16 bases not matched to a gene. Germline CDR1 and CDR2: WSHSY and SAAADI. The CDR3 sequence is 18 residues long. Here the CDR3 DNA reads TGCGCCAGCAGTGAGCCCTACGTCGGTAGCGGGGGTAGGGATGAGCAGTTCTTC. Its protein is CASSEPYVGSGGRDEQFF.

The DNA of the CDR3 is TGTGCCAGCAGCGCCCCCTCCTATGGCTACACCTTC. It specifies CASSAPSYGYTF. The chain carries TRBV9 and TRBJ1-2; D is unclear. Germline CDR1 and CDR2: SGDLS and YYNGEE. CDR3 size: 12 residues. The V end lost 3 bases, the J end lost 4 bases, and 7 bases lay between the germline ends.

The chain links TRBV24-1 to TRBJ2-3, with 8 bases that match TRBD2. This CDR3 is built from 16 residues. Germline V gives CDR1 KGHDR, CDR2 SFDVKD. With V trimmed by 4 bases and J by 1 base, 6 bases remained unmatched. The CDR3 DNA follows: TGTGCCACCAGTGAACCTACTAGCGGAGGCACAGATACGCAGTATTTT. Protein sequence: CATSEPTSGGTDTQYF.

This chain joins TRBV27 and TRBJ1-2; 7 bases map to TRBD1. The germline gives CDR1 MNHEY, CDR2 SMNVEV (reference sequence). V lost 6 bases, J lost 1 base, and 8 bases stayed unmatched. The CDR3 runs 15 residues. CDR3 protein: CASSPADRSNYGYTF. Here the CDR3 DNA reads TGTGCCAGCAGCCCCGCGGACAGGAGTAACTATGGCTACACCTTC.

The chain carries TRBV3-1 (or the pseudogene TRBV3-2) and TRBJ1-4; D possibly corresponds to TRBD1 (5 bases). Germline V gene data show CDR1 as LGHDT and CDR2 as YNNKEL (reference sequence). The CDR3 length is 15 residues. V lost 4 bases, J lost 0 bases, and 9 bases lay in between. The CDR3 region has the DNA TGTGCCAGCAGCCGCAGGGCTCCAACTAATGAAAAACTGTTTTTT. Translated, it gives CASSRRAPTNEKLFF.

This chain uses TRBV18 with TRBJ2-7; 9 nucleotides match TRBD2. V gave up 2 bases and J gave up 6 bases; unmatched junction bases: 11. CDR1 is KGHSH, CDR2 LQKENI, per germline. The CDR3 spans 16 residues. The CDR3 protein is CASSPGGARGGIEQYF. For the CDR3, the DNA is TGTGCCAGCTCACCAGGCGGTGCGCGGGGGGGTATCGAGCAGTACTTC.

The chain links TRBV15 to TRBJ1-6, with D tentatively TRBD1 (6 bases). Germline values: CDR1 LNHNV, CDR2 YYDKDF (reference sequence). V was cut by 1 base and J by 9 bases, with 13 bases left in between. The CDR3 consists of 15 residues. CDR3 region: CATSRAGARGSPLHF. The CDR3 coding sequence is TGTGCCACCAGCAGAGCAGGGGCCCGAGGTTCACCCCTCCACTTT.

This sequence joins TRBV6-5 and TRBJ2-1; maybe TRBD1 (5 bases). The CDR3 loop spans 15 amino acids. V was shortened by 8 bases and J by 5 bases, with 19 bases between the two germline ends. CDR1 MNHEY and CDR2 SVGAGI come from the germline V gene. The CDR3 loop is CASSPGPFGHNEQFF. The CDR3 DNA follows: TGTGCCAGCTCTCCAGGGCCCTTTGGCCACAATGAGCAGTTCTTC.

The chain employs TRBV7-2 and TRBJ2-7; TRBD1 aligns across 9 bases. Germline trimming cut 5 bases from V and 2 bases from J; bases unmatched to any gene: 7. This CDR3 contains 15 residues. Germline loops: CDR1 SGHTA, CDR2 FQGNSA. The CDR3 coding sequence is TGTGCCAGCAGCCCTGGGACAGGGCGGACCTACGAGCAGTACTTC. It is translated as CASSPGTGRTYEQYF. The full variable domain, rest sourced from reference TRBV7-2 and TRBJ2-7, is GAGVSQSPSNKVTEKGKDVELRCDPISGHTALYWYRQSLGQGLEFLIYFQGNSAPDKSGLPSDRFSAERTGGSVSTLTIQRTQQEDSAVYLCASSPGTGRTYEQYFGPGTRLTVT.

This clone was counted a single time. The chain is built from TRBV6-2 or TRBV6-3 and TRBJ2-3, with D perhaps matching TRBD2 (7 bases). Looked up from germline, CDR1 is MNHEY and CDR2 is SVGEGT. This CDR3 is built from 18 residues. Trimming cost V 1 base and J 6 bases, with 23 bases left between them. CDR3 sequence reads: CASSYLLRGGRDTDTQYF. The CDR3 DNA reads TGTGCCAGCAGTTACTTATTAAGGGGGGGAAGGGACACGGATACGCAGTATTTT.

The chain uses TRBV18 and TRBJ1-6, with TRBD1 matching 8 bases. CDR1 and CDR2 (germline): KGHSH, LQKENI. The CDR3 extends over 15 amino acids. The junction had 5 bases not matched to a gene; V was cut back by 3 bases and J by 7 bases. The CDR3: CASSPLTGANSPLHF. Written as DNA, the CDR3 is TGTGCCAGCTCACCGTTGACAGGGGCAAATTCACCCCTCCACTTT.

The chain combines TRBV28 with TRBJ1-2; 7 bases map to TRBD1. Trimming took 7 bases from V and 7 from J; bases not matched to a gene: 9. Germline lookup yields CDR1 MDHEN and CDR2 SYDVKM. The CDR3 length is 13 residues. The CDR3 DNA reads TGTGCCAGCAATCCCTACAGGGGTGCTGGCTACACCTTC. Amino acid sequence: CASNPYRGAGYTF.

The gene calls are TRBV18 and TRBJ2-1; D is perhaps TRBD2 (6 bases). The V end lost 3 bases, the J end lost 6 bases, and 18 bases lay between the germline ends. Per the germline V gene, CDR1 is KGHSH and CDR2 is LQKENI. The CDR3 has 16 residues. CDR3 bases: TGTGCCAGCTCACCGCCATCGGGGCTAGCGCTCAATGAGCAGTTCTTC. Protein product: CASSPPSGLALNEQFF.

This chain links TRBV5-1 with TRBJ1-1, with a possible D match to TRBD1 (6 bases). Trimming took 6 bases from V and 1 from J, leaving 16 bases between them. The CDR3 sequence is 15 residues long. Germline V lookup: CDR1 SGHRS, CDR2 YFSETQ. The CDR3 loop is CASTLRQETNTEAFF. CDR3 DNA: TGCGCCAGCACCTTACGACAGGAAACGAACACTGAAGCTTTCTTT.

This chain links TRBV19 with TRBJ1-1; 10 bases match TRBD1. The CDR3 loop spans 14 amino acids. V was clipped by 4 bases and J by 7 bases; unmatched bases: 6. Germline CDR1 LNHDA, CDR2 SQIVND (reference sequence). The CDR3 reads CASSTGTGEGEAFF. Written as DNA, the CDR3 is TGTGCCAGTAGTACCGGGACAGGGGAGGGTGAAGCTTTCTTT. Complete variable domain (other parts from reference TRBV19 and TRBJ1-1): DGGITQSPKYLFRKEGQNVTLSCEQNLNHDAMYWYRQDPGQGLRLIYYSQIVNDFQKGDIAEGYSVSREKKESFPLTVTSAQKNPTAFYLCASSTGTGEGEAFFGQGTRLTVV.

This rearrangement joins TRBV14 to TRBJ2-7; 11 nucleotides line up with TRBD2. V was pared by 3 bases and J by 10 bases, with 11 bases of the junction left unmatched. This CDR3 is built from 15 residues. Germline CDR1 SGHDN, CDR2 FVKESK. The CDR3 nucleotides are TGTGCCAGCAGCCAGGCCACTCCGGGACTAGCGGAACAGTACTTC. Amino acid sequence: CASSQATPGLAEQYF.

The V gene is TRBV19, the J gene TRBJ1-1; 9 bases align to TRBD1. CDR1 and CDR2 from the germline V gene are LNHDA and SQIVND (reference sequence). The V and J ends lost 7 bases and 2 bases, in that order; junction bases with no gene match: 17. CDR3 length equals 18 residues. The CDR3 DNA sequence: TGTGCCAGTACCAGGGGGGGGACAGGGCCATTCCGAAACACTGAAGCTTTCTTT. The encoded protein is CASTRGGTGPFRNTEAFF.

This clone was detected a few times. The gene calls are TRBV7-8 and TRBJ1-1; the match to TRBD1 covers 8 bases. CDR3 length equals 15 residues. The ends lost 5 bases at V and 0 bases at J; junction bases unmatched: 5. Looked up from germline, CDR1 is SGHVS and CDR2 is FQNEAQ. The CDR3 region has the DNA TGTGCCAGCAGCCCTGGGACAGGAATGAACACTGAAGCTTTCTTT. Its protein product is CASSPGTGMNTEAFF.

The chain combines TRBV20-1 with TRBJ1-2, with no clear D. The V end lost 0 bases, the J end lost 6 bases, and 5 bases lay between the germline ends. CDR3 length equals 11 residues. Germline V CDR1 and CDR2: DFQATT, SNEGSKA (reference sequence). CDR3 nucleotide sequence: TGCAGTGCTAGAGACTTCCATGGCTACACCTTC. It yields the protein CSARDFHGYTF.